This TCR beta chain was sequenced for a study of regulatory T cells in long-lasting Graves disease (TCRdb year 2021). Background for the entire study: Newly diagnosed Graves' disease patients had taken antithyroid drugs for less than 3 months. Peripheral blood TCR sequencing and RNA sequencing compared persistent Graves' disease patients with newly diagnosed Graves' disease patients. The study was conducted in China and was registered as a clinical trial. A total of about 33 samples underwent TCR sequencing: around 13 from persistent and approximately 20 from newly diagnosed Graves' disease patients. Results and caveats for the whole study, not just this receptor: Compared with newly diagnosed patients, patients with persistent Graves' disease had lower TCR Shannon entropy and fewer highly expanded clones, which suggests clonal expansion. Patients with persistent disease shared more public clonotypes (about 2,700) than newly diagnosed patients did (more than 900). The study examined only peripheral blood because the primary lesion, thyroid tissue, could not be accessed. Only the TCR beta chain was sequenced and analyzed. The authors noted that the small sample size was a limitation that may lower accuracy.

Reading the label with the study, this specimen's time point is: newly diagnosed GD, antithyroid drugs for less than 3 months. For both TCR sequencing and RNA sequencing, RNA was extracted from PBMCs in TRIzol. Graves' disease was diagnosed according to American Thyroid Association guidelines. The patients came from an endocrinology department in Xi'an, China. Each patient gave around 9 milliliters of peripheral blood, collected in an EDTA anticoagulant tube. Ficoll Paque Plus density gradient separation was used to isolate PBMCs, and no further T cell sorting was performed. An Agilent 2100 Bioanalyzer and agarose gel were used to assess RNA quality, and a NanoDrop 2000 was used to measure RNA concentration. This clonotype was recorded many times. This clone's antigen is unknown. Per-base quality was not reported, and no clone a single base away is much larger than it. Receptor amplification or capture employed multiplex PCR. Instrument on record: Illumina HiSeq 4000. iRepertoire HTBI primers and Arm-PCR amplification of CDR3 regions were used to construct TCR beta libraries. Gel purification was performed on PCR products prior to sequencing. The paper's data handling went like this. Gene usage analysis of CDR3 amino acid clonotypes relied on the approximately 60 TRBV and about 13 TRBJ segments identified across samples. Filtered high-quality paired reads were merged into contigs using COPE and FqMerger. BLAST was used to align contigs to IMGT TRBV, TRBD and TRBJ reference genes, and CDR3 was defined according to IMGT. Any clonotype with a frequency above 0.1% was counted as a highly expanded clone. Repertoire diversity was measured by Shannon entropy, and V-J evenness by the Gini coefficient. A clonotype found in more than one individual was treated as public. The public reads were reprocessed in TCRdb via fastp at Q25 and MiXCR, keeping in-frame beta chains. All rows with the same CDR3 protein become a single entry with the most common DNA and genes. The V and J calls here are based on TCRdb, not the publication. Within this sample are around 480,000 distinct CDR3 sequences, with around 15% of them counted one time only. The ten largest make up 10% to 15% of the sample.

In addition, the sample was reused for a study of T cells in Graves' hyperthyroidism and ophthalmopathy. In that second paper, the authors write: Stable Graves' hyperthyroidism was defined as no progression to ophthalmopathy during 18 months of follow-up. Hyperthyroidism patients were newly diagnosed, had a disease duration of under 2 months, and were aged 18 to 65 years. Patients with uncontrolled infections, other autoimmune diseases, pregnancy or lactation were excluded. Diagnoses were established on the basis of clinical symptoms, serum thyroxine and TRAb, thyroid ultrasound, and orbital computed tomography. For the first round of RT-PCR on the TCR CDR3, the HTBI primer set was used together with the Qiagen OneStep RT-PCR kit. Most expanded thyroid clonotypes (frequency above 0.001) were also detected in blood, a finding suggesting that blood repertoires may reflect thyroid immune responses. Ophthalmopathy was separated from stable hyperthyroidism by a 13 V-J signature model, with 87.88% sensitivity and roughly 84% specificity obtained in cross-validation and 80%/75% obtained in testing. In validation, the model predicted progression to ophthalmopathy a median of roughly 6.5 months before onset, with approximately 70% sensitivity and 72.22% specificity. TCR V-J signatures able to tell the groups apart were searched for in a discovery cohort of more than 90 patients, of whom fewer than 45 had Graves' ophthalmopathy and some 60 had stable Graves' hyperthyroidism. Whether ophthalmopathy could be predicted prospectively was tested in an independent validation cohort made up of 18 to 20 hyperthyroidism patients plus 17 patients who later progressed to ophthalmopathy. The roughly 99 discovery patients were divided at random into training and test sets in a 7:3 ratio. In several Graves' hyperthyroidism patients, the study also compared T-cell repertoires from thyroid tissue with T-cell repertoires from blood. Once sampling was done, hyperthyroidism patients were given methimazole at a starting dose of 30 mg daily, whereas ophthalmopathy patients were given high-dose intravenous methylprednisolone. The libraries were constructed in a second round of multiplex PCR and then size-selected and purified. The libraries were sequenced on an Illumina HiSeq2000 using paired-end 100 bp reads. Raw data were processed with SOAPnuke, discarding reads with adapters, uncalled bases, mean Phred below 15, or no exact constant-primer or identifier match. High-quality paired reads were merged with COPE v1.2.5, and unique nucleotide sequences were defined as clonotypes. Clonotypes were aligned to IMGT TRBV, TRBD and TRBJ reference segments using MiTCR v1.1. The analysis was restricted to V-J combinations with a frequency above 0.0001, which together covered 99.2% of the repertoires. The TCS score was defined as the ratio of F50 (clonal expansion) to E x V (chaos), calculated using BLOSUM62-based TCRdist between CDR3 peptides within each V-J. Welch's t-statistics and random forest reduced some 510 V-J features to 13, which were used in a naive Bayes classifier (R e1071). Sample size was not statistically predetermined, and investigators were not blinded to group allocation. The paper describes TCR Vbeta CDR3 sequencing of roughly 130 peripheral blood samples, made up of roughly 40 ophthalmopathy patients, some 76 hyperthyroidism patients and roughly 17 progressor patients.

Sequencing was performed on peripheral blood mononuclear cells (PBMCs), taken at new diagnosis, from a patient treated with antithyroid drugs. This receptor was identified in a middle-aged man with Graves disease. Donor details come from another sample of the same person, matched by shared clones.

The CDR3 corresponds to CASSLANKLRTNPYEQYF. The DNA sequence is TGTGCCAGCAGTTTAGCGAATAAACTCCGGACTAACCCCTACGAGCAGTACTTC. The chain was built from TRBV12-3 or TRBV12-4 and TRBJ2-7, with a tentative D gene TRBD2 over 6 matching bases. The junction carries 20 bases between V and J, which are trimmed by 0 bases and 2 bases respectively. The CDR3 covers 18 residues, taking in both the cysteine and the phenylalanine. Only CDR3 DNA remains: 54 bases, in frame from the first base.